This entry concerns a single TCR beta chain. The antigen is unknown. One junction end does not reproduce the germline sequence, and a read error may be involved. This specimen comes from a study of metastatic and nonmetastatic thyroid tumors. Turning to the study itself: Across blood and tumor or nodule tissue, repertoires from malignant and benign thyroid patients were compared with one another. Overall study results and limits: For both blood and tumor, malignant thyroid tumors reportedly showed significantly higher TCR beta diversity than benign nodules did.

Patients had received no treatment of any kind before thyroid surgery. Per germline, CDR1 SGHAT and CDR2 FQDESV (reference sequence). The CDR3 spans 16 residues. As processed by the authors: In papillary thyroid cancer, a distant-metastasis classifier was built using CDR3 differences across clinicopathological groups. MiXCR was used by TCRdb to re-call the PCR reads. TCRdb's processing, not the authors', yielded these V and J calls. This sample has roughly 40,000 clones; under 20% occur once, and the top ten carry roughly 15%. The TCR comes from a female donor with papillary thyroid cancer or a benign thyroid nodule (not recorded which). Some clones in this sample may be carry-over from other donors' samples. The specimen was tumor tissue. The chain couples TRBV11-1 to TRBJ1-2; TRBD1 matches 7 bases. The chain's CDR3 is CASSSLGAGTVSNWAF. CDR3 bases: TGTGCCAGCAGCTCCCTGGGGGCGGGGACAGTGTCTAATTGGGCCTTC.